Sequencing of this T cell receptor (beta chain) was carried out in a study of T cells in localized non-small cell lung cancer. The study, taken as a whole, reports: Patients showing higher blood T cell density tended to see longer overall survival. Uninvolved adjacent lung, not tumor, had the highest T cell clonality. Since sequencing was restricted to only one region of the tumor, intratumor heterogeneity remains a possibility. In adjacent lung, a median roughly 56 of the top 100 tumor clones were found.

The V end lost 0 bases, the J end lost 4 bases, and 11 bases lay between the germline ends. Germline CDR1 MNHNS, CDR2 SASEGT. The length of the CDR3 is 15 residues. TCRdb's copy holds only in-frame clones and misses some; the assay was immunoSEQ multiplex PCR. The repertoire holds 25,000 to 30,000 clones, about nine tenths seen once, with 4.2% in the top ten. This clone was counted a few times. No antigen is known for it. Sequencing used peripheral blood mononuclear cells, obtained before any cancer treatment. The chain links TRBV6-1 to TRBJ2-3; D is perhaps TRBD1 (5 bases). The source is a woman between 40 and 69 years old with stage III lung adenocarcinoma. The CDR3 loop reads CASSEAAGQADTQYF. CDR3 sequence (DNA): TGTGCCAGCAGTGAAGCGGCAGGGCAGGCAGATACGCAGTATTTT.